This T cell receptor beta chain emerged from a study of siplizumab effects on memory and regulatory T cells. Per sample, roughly 99,000 TCR templates were assayed. Data came from immunoSEQ multiplex PCR; TCRdb stores just in-frame clones and leaves some out. The top ten hold approximately 0.66% of the sample, which has 80,000 to 130,000 clones, around 94% seen once. The V gene lost 4 bases and the J gene lost 4 bases, with 10 bases spanning the gap. This CDR3 has 13 amino acids. Per the germline V gene, CDR1 is MNHNS and CDR2 is SASEGT. Source material: Tregs sorted from blood. The chain combines TRBV6-1 with TRBJ1-1, with D possibly matching TRBD1 (5 bases). This receptor was taken from a human donor in good health. The DNA of the CDR3 is TGTGCCAGCAGTGTACAGGCGATCACTGAAGCTTTCTTT. As protein: CASSVQAITEAFF.